A single sample is the source of the 24 T cell receptor beta chains below, sequenced in a study of T cells in Graves' hyperthyroidism and ophthalmopathy. Authors of the study amplified TCR beta CDR3 regions from RNA transcripts. Using the HTBI primer set, a first-round RT-PCR was run on the TCR CDR3. TCRdb reprocessed the multiplex PCR reads with MiXCR, giving one entry per CDR3 protein. Of hundreds of thousands of distinct CDR3 sequences listed, approximately 15% are singletons. The sequencing sample was made of blood. These receptors were taken from a woman in her fifties or sixties with Graves' ophthalmopathy.

This clonotype was seen many times. This chain uses TRBV9 with TRBJ2-2; D is possibly TRBD2 (6 bases). This CDR3 is built from 16 residues. Deletions cut 2 bases from V and 0 bases from J, with 11 bases between. Germline CDR1 reads SGDLS; CDR2 reads YYNGEE. CDR3 DNA sequence: TGTGCCAGCAGCGTTGGAGGGGCATCGAACACCGGGGAGCTGTTTTTT. Its translation is CASSVGGASNTGELFF.

This clonotype was seen repeatedly, ten times or more. As DNA, the CDR3 is TGTGCCAGCAGCTTAGGCATAACAGGGGATCAGCCCCAGCATTTT. This sequence encodes CASSLGITGDQPQHF. The chain uses TRBV7-2 and TRBJ1-5; 7 nucleotides line up with TRBD1. V lost 1 base and J lost 5; bases outside the gene matches: 5. Per the germline V gene, CDR1 is SGHTA and CDR2 is FQGNSA. The CDR3 has 15 amino acids.

The chain recombines TRBV9 with TRBJ2-1, with TRBD2 matching over 12 bases. Germline-derived CDR1 and CDR2 are SGDLS and YYNGEE. The V and J ends lost 7 bases and 9 bases, in that order; junction bases with no gene match: 14. The CDR3 is made up of 16 amino acids. CDR3 residues: CASSASGRAVPTEQFF. The CDR3 DNA reads TGTGCCAGCTCGGCTAGCGGGAGGGCCGTTCCCACTGAGCAGTTCTTC.

This clonotype appeared many times. The chain carries TRBV6-6 and TRBJ2-7; D uncertain. This CDR3 spans 17 amino acids. V shed 0 bases and J shed 2 bases, with 17 bases lying between them. Per germline, CDR1 MNHNY and CDR2 SVGAGI (reference sequence). CDR3 in amino acids: CASSYSPVLGGTYEQYF. The CDR3 nucleotides read TGTGCCAGCAGTTACTCCCCGGTCTTAGGCGGCACCTACGAGCAGTACTTC.

The chain is built from TRBV7-3 and TRBJ1-1; 11 bases are shared with TRBD1. The CDR3 is 15 residues long. Unmatched junction bases numbered 6, after V lost 5 bases and J lost 4 bases. The V gene's germline CDR1 is SGHTA and CDR2 FQGTGA. The CDR3 region is CASSRGGQGGTEAFF. The CDR3 coding sequence is TGTGCCAGCAGCCGCGGGGGACAGGGGGGCACTGAAGCTTTCTTT.

This clonotype showed up many times. The V and J genes are TRBV20-1 and TRBJ2-7, with TRBD2 as a possible D gene (6 bases). CDR3 length: 13 residues. The germline V gene has CDR1 DFQATT and CDR2 SNEGSKA (reference sequence). Deletions cut 1 base from V and 5 bases from J, with 12 bases between. This CDR3 is CSARAGLLNEQYF. The CDR3 DNA reads TGCAGTGCTAGAGCGGGACTTCTCAACGAGCAGTACTTC.

This clonotype was counted at least ten times. The chain uses TRBV29-1 and TRBJ2-1; D unclear. Germline values: CDR1 SQVTM, CDR2 ANQGSEA. V gave up 2 bases and J gave up 2 bases, with 10 bases separating them. The CDR3 spans 14 residues. In DNA form, the CDR3 reads TGCAGCGTTGAAAGAGCAGCTCCCTACAATGAGCAGTTCTTC. Translating gives CSVERAAPYNEQFF.

The chain links TRBV29-1 to TRBJ1-2; D is uncertain. This CDR3 spans 10 amino acids. Germline lookup yields CDR1 SQVTM and CDR2 ANQGSEA. The V end was cut by 6 bases, the J end by 6 bases, with 8 bases between. The CDR3 sequence: CSVVTDGYTF. CDR3 sequence (DNA): TGCAGCGTCGTGACGGATGGCTACACCTTC.

This clonotype was seen at least ten times. The chain recombines TRBV6-2 or TRBV6-3 with TRBJ2-1; TRBD1 matches at 7 bases. This CDR3 contains 13 residues. Germline trimming cut 6 bases from V and 5 bases from J; bases unmatched to any gene: 4. The germline V gene has CDR1 MNHEY and CDR2 SVGEGT. CDR3: CASSSDRDNEQFF. The CDR3 DNA sequence: TGTGCCAGCAGCTCAGACAGGGACAATGAGCAGTTCTTC.

This chain uses TRBV7-9 with TRBJ2-5, with D possibly TRBD1 on 5 matching bases. CDR3 length: 14 amino acids. CDR1 is SEHNR and CDR2 is FQNEAQ in the germline V gene (reference sequence). V was pared by 2 bases and J by 6 bases, with 13 bases between. The CDR3 DNA reads TGTGCCAGCAGCTTAATTCAAAGGGGTCAGACCCAGTACTTC. This encodes CASSLIQRGQTQYF.

This clonotype was picked up many times. The chain couples TRBV28 to TRBJ2-1; D is ambiguous. V lost 3 bases, J lost 0 bases, and 12 bases lay in between. The germline gives CDR1 MDHEN, CDR2 SYDVKM. There are 16 residues in the CDR3. The CDR3 sequence is CASSLPDWGSYNEQFF. CDR3 bases: TGTGCCAGCAGTTTGCCGGATTGGGGCTCCTACAATGAGCAGTTCTTC.

This clonotype was seen repeatedly, ten times or more. The rearrangement joins TRBV6-5 to TRBJ2-5, with 8 positions matching TRBD2. The germline V gene encodes CDR1 MNHEY and CDR2 SVGAGI. The CDR3 is 14 residues long. V lost 2 bases and J lost 5; bases outside the gene matches: 4. This CDR3 reads CASSYSGGAETQYF. Here the CDR3 DNA reads TGTGCCAGCAGTTACAGCGGGGGCGCTGAGACCCAGTACTTC.

The gene calls are TRBV28 and TRBJ2-4, with 9 bases matching TRBD1. V dropped 0 bases and J dropped 8; count of bases not matched to a gene: 2. This CDR3 is built from 14 residues. CDR1 and CDR2 (germline): MDHEN, SYDVKM. The CDR3 here is CASSLWDRGYIQYF. CDR3 nucleotides: TGTGCCAGCAGTTTATGGGACAGGGGTTACATTCAGTACTTC. Supplemented by reference TRBV28 and TRBJ2-4, the full variable domain reads DVKVTQSSRYLVKRTGEKVFLECVQDMDHENMFWYRQDPGLGLRLIYFSYDVKMKEKGDIPEGYSVSREKKERFSLILESASTNQTSMYLCASSLWDRGYIQYFGAGTRLSVL.

This clonotype was counted many times. CDR3 in amino acids: CASSSGASAKNIQYF. DNA of the CDR3: TGTGCCAGCAGCTCCGGGGCCTCAGCCAAAAACATTCAGTACTTC. The chain carries TRBV7-2 and TRBJ2-4, with D possibly being TRBD1 or TRBD2 (5 bases each). The germline gives CDR1 SGHTA, CDR2 FQGNSA. Trimming left V 4 bases short and J 0 bases short, with 10 bases between. The CDR3 runs to 15 residues. Full variable domain (remainder filled in from reference TRBV7-2 and TRBJ2-4): GAGVSQSPSNKVTEKGKDVELRCDPISGHTALYWYRQSLGQGLEFLIYFQGNSAPDKSGLPSDRFSAERTGGSVSTLTIQRTQQEDSAVYLCASSSGASAKNIQYFGAGTRLSVL.

At least ten counts were recorded for this clonotype. V gene TRBV20-1 combines with J gene TRBJ2-2, with D hard to call. Trimming took 3 bases from V and 2 from J, leaving 13 bases between them. Germline assignment: CDR1 DFQATT and CDR2 SNEGSKA (reference sequence). This CDR3 is built from 15 residues. The DNA of the CDR3 is TGCAGTGCTAGTGCGGTCCAACTCAACACCGGGGAGCTGTTTTTT. Amino acid sequence: CSASAVQLNTGELFF.

This clonotype showed up just a few times. This chain links TRBV15 with TRBJ2-1; perhaps TRBD2 as D (5 bases). CDR3 length: 13 residues. The V end lost 5 bases, the J end lost 0 bases, and 5 bases lay between the germline ends. Germline V lookup: CDR1 LNHNV, CDR2 YYDKDF (reference sequence). The CDR3: CATSEGSYNEQFF. The CDR3 region has the DNA TGTGCCACCAGCGAGGGCTCCTACAATGAGCAGTTCTTC.

This clonotype was seen ten or more times. The J gene is TRBJ2-2, the V gene TRBV11-2, with D perhaps assigned TRBD1 or TRBD2 (5 bases each). The germline V and J ends were trimmed by 4 bases and 5 bases, with 17 bases remaining between them. Germline CDR1 is SGHAT and CDR2 is FQNNGV. This CDR3 region has 16 residues. In DNA, the CDR3 is TGTGCCAGCAGCTCCCTCCGGGACCCCGGGACCGGGGAGCTGTTTTTT. Translation gives CASSSLRDPGTGELFF. The full variable domain, in which reference TRBV11-2 and TRBJ2-2 provide the parts outside the CDR3, is EAGVAQSPRYKIIEKRQSVAFWCNPISGHATLYWYQQILGQGPKLLIQFQNNGVVDDSQLPKDRFSAERLKGVDSTLKIQPAKLEDSAVYLCASSSLRDPGTGELFFGEGSRLTVL.

In this sample, this clonotype turned up a few times. The rearrangement links TRBV19 to TRBJ1-2; 9 bases fit TRBD1. The trim removed 6 bases at V and 3 bases at J, leaving 8 bases unmatched. CDR1 and CDR2 (germline): LNHDA, SQIVND (reference sequence). The CDR3 length is 15 residues. DNA for the CDR3: TGTGCCAGTAGCCCTTCCGGGACAGGGTACTATGGCTACACCTTC. Its protein product is CASSPSGTGYYGYTF.

In its sample, this clonotype was seen once. DNA for the CDR3: TGTGCCAGCACCGGAGTGTTGGGTTCACCCCTCCACTTT. Its translation is CASTGVLGSPLHF. This chain uses TRBV27 with TRBJ1-6; D is ambiguous. The CDR3 spans 13 residues. Trimming cost V 7 bases and J 9 bases, with 13 bases left between them. CDR1 and CDR2 from the germline V gene are MNHEY and SMNVEV (reference sequence).

This clonotype was detected many times. This sequence joins TRBV5-1 and TRBJ2-1; TRBD1 is a possible D gene (5 bases). The CDR3 is 13 amino acids. Germline V gene data show CDR1 as SGHRS and CDR2 as YFSETQ. V was shortened by 2 bases and J by 6 bases, with 9 bases between the two germline ends. The CDR3 protein is CASSLTDSNEQFF. The CDR3 DNA reads as TGCGCCAGCAGCTTAACTGACAGCAATGAGCAGTTCTTC.

This clonotype appeared many times. This chain connects TRBV2 to TRBJ2-7; maybe TRBD1 (6 bases). CDR1 and CDR2 (germline): SNHLY, FYNNEI. The CDR3 contains 14 residues. Trimming removed 6 bases at V and 1 base at J, with 13 bases between. This CDR3 reads CASRSDRLSYEQYF. Written as DNA, the CDR3 is TGTGCCAGCAGATCGGACAGACTTTCCTACGAGCAGTACTTC.

J is TRBJ2-7 and V is TRBV27; D is possibly TRBD2 (5 bases). This CDR3 region has 13 residues. The V gene lost 2 bases and the J gene lost 7 bases, with 12 bases spanning the gap. Germline V gene data show CDR1 as MNHEY and CDR2 as SMNVEV (reference sequence). The CDR3 nucleotides read TGTGCCAGCAGTTTAATCGTTGGGAGTGAGCAGTACTTC. It specifies CASSLIVGSEQYF.

This clonotype occurred many times. The V call is TRBV27, the J call TRBJ2-2, with 12 bases fitting TRBD2. V shed 4 bases and J 1 base; nucleotides not matched to a gene: 7. CDR1 MNHEY and CDR2 SMNVEV come from the germline V gene (reference sequence). The CDR3 extends over 18 amino acids. The CDR3 sequence: CASSSTTLAGGNTGELFF. The CDR3 coding sequence is TGTGCCAGCAGTTCTACTACACTAGCGGGAGGGAACACCGGGGAGCTGTTTTTT.

This clonotype was counted at least ten times. The chain combines TRBV29-1 with TRBJ2-7, with D perhaps matching TRBD1 (6 bases). Trimming took off 7 bases at V and 3 bases at J, with 13 bases between the two ends. This CDR3 region has 12 residues. CDR1 is SQVTM, CDR2 ANQGSEA, per germline. In DNA form, the CDR3 reads TGCAGCGGCGGCAGGGGTGACTACGAGCAGTACTTC. Protein: CSGGRGDYEQYF.